The 7 T cell receptor beta chains listed next were all sequenced from one sample in a study of cytomegalovirus exposure and HLA in healthy donors. Both 60 Vbeta primers and 13 Jbeta primers went into the PCR. The protocol was immunoSEQ multiplex PCR, while the TCRdb copy is restricted to in-frame clones and leaves out a portion. The table has about 120,000 clones, roughly 80% seen once. Material: PBMCs. The receptor set was obtained from a man aged 60-69 years in good health and CMV-seropositive.

This clone was detected once. The chain joins TRBV19 to TRBJ2-2; no reliable D call. Trimming left V 1 base short and J 0 bases short, with 6 bases between. CDR1 and CDR2 from the germline V gene are LNHDA and SQIVND (reference sequence). The length of the CDR3 is 15 residues. CDR3 region: CASSIGLANTGELFF. CDR3 nucleotides: TGTGCCAGTAGTATAGGGCTCGCGAACACCGGGGAGCTGTTTTTT.

The rearrangement links TRBV5-1 to TRBJ2-1; D remains ambiguous. CDR1 and CDR2 (germline): SGHRS, YFSETQ. Trimming removed 4 bases from V and 3 bases from J, with 11 bases in between. The CDR3 totals 14 residues. For the CDR3, the DNA is TGCGCCAGCAGCGACTCAAGTTACTACAATGAGCAGTTCTTC. Its protein product is CASSDSSYYNEQFF.

This clone appeared a few times. The rearrangement links TRBV2 to TRBJ1-4, with D perhaps matching TRBD1 (5 bases). Germline values: CDR1 SNHLY, CDR2 FYNNEI. Trimming took off 6 bases at V and 8 bases at J, with 19 bases between the two ends. This CDR3 comprises 15 residues. The CDR3 sequence: CASSRLRGAGEKLFF. DNA of the CDR3: TGTGCCAGCAGCCGCCTCCGCGGAGCAGGGGAAAAACTGTTTTTT. Together with reference TRBV2 and TRBJ1-4, the CDR3 gives the full variable domain: EPEVTQTPSHQVTQMGQEVILRCVPISNHLYFYWYRQILGQKVEFLVSFYNNEISEKSEIFDDQFSVERPDGSNFTLKIRSTKLEDSAMYFCASSRLRGAGEKLFFGSGTQLSVL.

This chain joins TRBV18 and TRBJ2-7; D possibly corresponds to TRBD2 (6 bases). The CDR3 is 12 amino acids. From germline, CDR1 is KGHSH and CDR2 LQKENI. V lost 6 bases and J lost 5, with 11 bases in between. The CDR3 DNA reads as TGTGCCAGCTCTACATCTAGCGACGAGCAGTACTTC. This codes for CASSTSSDEQYF.

This chain connects TRBV5-4 to TRBJ2-7, with a weak D call TRBD2 (7 bases). V was trimmed by 0 bases and J by 0 bases, leaving 10 bases between them. The CDR3 runs 15 residues. The germline CDR1 and CDR2 sequences are SGHNT and YYREEE (reference sequence). CDR3 DNA: TGTGCCAGCAGCTTGGGGGGGGGCAGCTCCTACGAGCAGTACTTC. It yields the protein CASSLGGGSSYEQYF.

The genes are TRBV7-9 and TRBJ1-2; TRBD1 matches 8 bases. Germline-derived CDR1 and CDR2 are SEHNR and FQNEAQ (reference sequence). The CDR3 spans 16 residues. V gave up 4 bases and J gave up 5 bases; unmatched junction bases: 12. This CDR3 is CASSSTDGQGLYGYTF. The CDR3 bases are TGTGCCAGCAGCTCCACCGACGGACAGGGACTGTATGGCTACACCTTC.

This clone was found a few times. The V call is TRBV7-3, the J call TRBJ1-1; possibly TRBD1 for D (5 bases). The V gene's germline CDR1 is SGHTA and CDR2 FQGTGA. Deletions cut 5 bases from V and 4 bases from J, with 14 bases between. This CDR3 has 14 amino acids. CDR3 sequence (DNA): TGTGCCAGCAGCCCAACGGGGGGTACCACTGAAGCTTTCTTT. Translated, it gives CASSPTGGTTEAFF.